This T cell receptor beta chain emerged from a study of blood T cell repertoires in COVID-19. Study overall: Material from acute and convalescent COVID-19 was sourced from the United States, Italy and Spain.

The germline gives CDR1 LGHDT, CDR2 YNNKEL (reference sequence). The length of the CDR3 is 14 residues. The V gene lost 3 bases and the J gene lost 0 bases, with 9 bases spanning the gap. As handled by the study authors: Reference gene primers were amplified, and this amplification served to estimate nucleated cell counts. Here immunoSEQ multiplex PCR was the method, and the copy in TCRdb shows in-frame clones only, minus some. From that table come the V and J calls and clone size; the DNA was used to work out D and trimming. The sample carries under 150,000 clones, about 85% recorded once. The clonotype originates from a man of 80 years or more with acute or convalescent COVID-19. The chain joins TRBV3-1 (or the pseudogene TRBV3-2) to TRBJ2-7, with D hard to call. The sequencing input was peripheral blood. CDR3 sequence: CASSQLSYSYEQYF. The DNA of the CDR3 is TGTGCCAGCAGCCAGCTCTCCTACTCCTACGAGCAGTACTTC.